The source of this TCR beta chain is a study of cytomegalovirus exposure and HLA in healthy donors. Points from the study as a whole: The dataset shows that most TCR sequences were rare, while some public TCRs occurred in many donors. Both high specificity and high sensitivity reportedly marked the classifier's diagnosis of cytomegalovirus status. A likely sequencing artifact accounted for one observed cluster of highly shared sequence variants. Analyzed later, association rates of TCRs varied across HLA loci, with DRB1 most and HLA-C fewest.

About this clone itself: Its antigen is still unknown.

With 4 bases removed from V and 0 bases from J, the gap between germline ends came to 9 bases. The germline CDR1 and CDR2 sequences are SEHNR and FQNEAQ (reference sequence). There are 15 residues in the CDR3. The PCR contained 60 Vbeta and 13 Jbeta primers. Only in-frame clones appear in the TCRdb table, and some are missing; sequencing was by immunoSEQ multiplex PCR. The sample shows more than 90,000 clones, approximately 78% of them seen only once. The receptor was isolated from a woman aged 55 to 70 in good health and CMV-seronegative. This chain joins TRBV7-9 and TRBJ1-4; D is ambiguous. Material for sequencing was PBMCs. DNA for the CDR3: TGTGCCAGCAGCTCCAGCGGAGCAACTAATGAAAAACTGTTTTTT. It encodes CASSSSGATNEKLFF.